The TCR beta chain described here comes from a study of cytomegalovirus exposure and HLA in healthy donors (dated by TCRdb to 2016 to 2017). A note on the overall study: An earlier analysis of 587 of the donors reported about 280 Gb of sequence data and about 120 million unique TCR beta sequences obtained from about 170 million T cells. The study used immunosequencing to profile the T cell repertoires of about 670 subjects and linked those repertoires to cytomegalovirus serostatus. The number of donors typed differed by locus, with roughly 629-640 for A, B, C, DRB1 and DQB1, roughly 550 for DQA1, 606 for DPA1, and 400 to 490 for DPB1. All discovery cohort repertoires had been generated on a single sequencing platform. HLA typing covered class I and class II loci at four-digit resolution. The later analysis used no new phenotypic data to find candidate immune exposures, relying instead on TCR beta sequences and their occurrence across donors. About five DR-DQ haplotypes were treated as single units for association and clustering because of strong linkage in the cohort. Among the roughly 430 genotyped donors, approximately 82% belonged to the genetic ancestry cluster associated with self-reported Caucasian donors. An earlier analysis of some 500 of the donors applied high-throughput TCR beta sequencing to assess whether each TCR beta V gene segment acted as functional or pseudogenic. A separate validation cohort of 100 to 150 different subjects was used in addition to the 666-subject first cohort. The study aimed to test whether cataloging public T cell receptors could reveal signatures of past pathogen exposure. Across approximately 420 genotyped donors of the cohort, an average of approximately 220,000 unique TCR beta nucleotide sequences per donor were sequenced, and roughly 18% of those sequences were non-productive. Alongside the repertoire data, information on donor age, sex, ethnicity and CMV serostatus was compiled. An early release that covered about 600 HLA-typed donors contained 250 to 350 gigabases of sequencing data and about 84 million unique TCR sequences. A later analysis re-analyzed previously published TCR beta repertoires from roughly 690 donors and added high-resolution HLA genotyping to study TCR occurrence patterns. High-throughput TCR immunosequencing, statistical association of individual TCRs with disease status, and machine learning were combined to predict cytomegalovirus infection status. A later genetic analysis took genome-wide SNP genotypes for about 65% of the 666 donors and used that subset as a discovery cohort. Findings and caveats that apply to the study as a whole: Assigning TCR associations to individual alleles was difficult when HLA alleles, especially DR and DQ, strongly co-occurred. An association between a missense DCLRE1C variant and V-gene and J-gene trimming of TCR beta chains was found in a later genetic analysis and replicated in an independent cohort. While some public TCRs were present in many individuals, most TCR sequences turned up only very rarely across donors. A later analysis associated 16,951 TCR beta sequences with specific HLA alleles at a false discovery rate of 0.05. The only immune exposure information available for the cohort was CMV serostatus. Only TCR beta chains were sequenced in this cohort, and the absence of alpha or paired-chain data limited detectable features. Because HLA typing was unavailable for some donors at each locus, only the typed subset was used in association tests. Sequencing depth was assumed to be roughly uniform across donors in the presence/absence analyses, though that assumption may not hold. Compared with the 666-donor mean, donors in an Asian-associated ancestry cluster had fewer N-insertions in productive TCRs, according to a later genetic analysis. A further reported finding was that TCR beta sequences accurately predicted the HLA-A and HLA-B alleles for most subjects in the first cohort. A group of highly shared sequence variants was considered likely to be a technical artifact of the sequencing pipeline. Correlated functional status among segregating V segments might be attributable to linkage disequilibrium, but an unknown experimental factor could not be ruled out. The authors suggested that the approach could potentially be extended to other disease states and immunological phenotypes. Some IMGT-functional V segments, including TRBV6-2 and TRBV6-3, could not be distinguished by the 87-base-pair reads and were therefore excluded. A later analysis found that HLA-associated TCR beta chains were more clonally expanded and had lower generation probabilities than equally common non-associated chains. In the study, 150 to 200 TCR beta chains were listed as associated with cytomegalovirus. Cytomegalovirus status was reported to be diagnosed by the classifier with high specificity and sensitivity in both the original and validation cohorts. In vitro tests confirmed that a few of the cytomegalovirus-associated TCR beta chains recognize cytomegalovirus antigens. A later analysis found that most CMV-associated TCR beta chains appeared HLA-restricted, with HLA associations seemingly driven largely by CMV exposure. In an earlier analysis of roughly 560 of the donors, most TCR beta V segments were observed in productive rearrangements about 90% or about 30% of the time, broadly matching IMGT annotations. Several of the top co-occurrence clusters appeared to be linked to parvovirus B19, influenza, CMV and Epstein-Barr virus, according to a later analysis. Because counts were too low, about 18 rarely observed V segments, including chromosome 9 orphons, were excluded from the earlier analysis of about 500 of the donors. In a later analysis, TCR association rates were found to vary across HLA loci, with the most associated TCRs seen for DRB1 alleles and the fewest for HLA-C alleles.

The cohort was made up of about 670 healthy bone marrow donors. Cohort members were all nominally healthy when sampled, although unrecorded immune exposures were likely present. The donor tested CMV seropositive and was one of the 289 seropositive cohort members. Every donor gave a peripheral blood sample, and the peripheral blood mononuclear cells from that sample were used for TCR beta sequencing. Genomic DNA was extracted from the blood cell samples with the Qiagen DNeasy Blood Extraction Kit. The library was generated by the immunoSEQ multiplex PCR assay. A mixture of 60 forward primers for TCR Vbeta segments and 13 reverse primers for TCR Jbeta segments was used in the multiplex PCR. The CDR3 region of rearranged TCR beta genes was amplified from genomic DNA by a multiplex PCR assay. Amplified TCR beta libraries were sequenced as 87-base-pair reads on the Illumina HiSeq System. The published analysis was carried out like this. In a later analysis, tens of millions of unique TCR beta chains were counted across the 650 to 750 repertoires, and approximately 11 million of these chains were shared by at least two donors. A nearest-neighbor algorithm error-corrected the raw reads and collapsed the reads into unique sequences, merging closely related sequences to remove PCR and sequencing errors. V, D and J gene segments were assigned by aligning CDR3 sequences to IMGT reference sequences. For a sequence to be retained, a match of at least six nucleotides was required to both a V gene segment and a J gene segment. Rearrangements were called productive when the CDR3 lacked stop codons and stayed in frame with V and J; all others were non-productive. CDR3 was defined by IMGT convention, running from the second conserved V-encoded cysteine to the conserved J-encoded phenylalanine. Sequences without an unambiguous match to a single V gene segment were excluded from the earlier analysis of over 500 of the donors. An earlier analysis of fewer than 750 of the donors called V segments functional above 56.7% productive rearrangements and segregating when the between-donor standard deviation exceeded 5%. A statistical classification framework was developed to diagnose cytomegalovirus status using the catalog of TCR beta chain sequences. In a later analysis, V and J genes were assigned by comparing TCR nucleotide sequences against IMGT/GENE-DB human TR gene sequences. A later analysis assigned CDR3 sequences and most-parsimonious VDJ recombination scenarios with the TCRdist pipeline. A later analysis defined each TCR beta chain by its CDR3 amino acid sequence plus V-gene family, and excluded reads lacking a unique V-gene family. To address suspected cross-contamination and a sequencing artifact, a later analysis removed a few hundred highly shared, low-generation-probability nucleotide sequences. In a later analysis, a clonal expansion index was calculated for each public chain from normalized within-repertoire ranks of inferred template counts. Generation probabilities in a later analysis came from a VDJ recombination model fitted to out-of-frame rearrangements, and those results were checked against IGoR. A later analysis scored TCR-TCR, TCR-HLA and TCR-CMV co-occurrence with hypergeometric tests, applying a repertoire-size bias correction to TCR pairs. In a later analysis, false discovery rates were estimated by permuting HLA or CMV assignments 20 times. A later analysis grouped co-occurring TCRs with DBSCAN, adding TCRdist sequence similarity when clustering within HLA-allele-positive subsets. For co-occurrence clustering, repertoires with fewer than 30,000 or more than 120,000 public chains were excluded, along with five repertoires with anomalous nucleotide sharing. In its TCRdb copy, this immuneACCESS table keeps in-frame sequences only and misses some clones. Where compared with another copy, unresolved V genes explain less than half of these, and the others have no known cause. That table supplies the V and J calls and clone size; D and trimming were determined from the DNA. For this sample there are some 120,000 clones; approximately 85% appear just once. About 6.7% of the sample comes from the top ten.

Only a few counts were recorded for this clone. The target of this receptor is not known. No much larger clone exists at a distance of one base, and base qualities are not known. At the junction V is shortened by 7 bases and J by 6 bases; bases outside the gene matches: 2. CDR1 is given as MNHEY and CDR2 as SMNVEV, both from the germline V gene (reference sequence). Counted from cysteine to phenylalanine, this CDR3 has 12 amino acids. Here the CDR3 DNA is all that survives: 36 bases in frame from base 1. In this chain, TRBV27 is recombined with TRBJ2-1, and 8 bases in between align with TRBD2. This receptor was obtained from a woman aged 25 to 45 in good health and CMV-seropositive. Sequencing was performed on PBMCs. The CDR3 sequence is CASIGTSNEQFF. The base sequence is TGTGCCAGCATTGGGACTAGCAATGAGCAGTTCTTC.